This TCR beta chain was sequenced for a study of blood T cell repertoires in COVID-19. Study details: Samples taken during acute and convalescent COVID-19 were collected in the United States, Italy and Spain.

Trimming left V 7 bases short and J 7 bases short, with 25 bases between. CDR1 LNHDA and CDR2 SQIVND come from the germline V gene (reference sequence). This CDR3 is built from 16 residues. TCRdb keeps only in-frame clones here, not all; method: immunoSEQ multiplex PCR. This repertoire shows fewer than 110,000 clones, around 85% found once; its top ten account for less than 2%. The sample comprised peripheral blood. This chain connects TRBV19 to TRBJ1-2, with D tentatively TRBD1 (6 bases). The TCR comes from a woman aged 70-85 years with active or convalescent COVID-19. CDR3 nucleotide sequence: TGTGCCAGTACCCCGTATCTGCAACAGGGCTACCTTGGCTACACCTTC. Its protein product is CASTPYLQQGYLGYTF.